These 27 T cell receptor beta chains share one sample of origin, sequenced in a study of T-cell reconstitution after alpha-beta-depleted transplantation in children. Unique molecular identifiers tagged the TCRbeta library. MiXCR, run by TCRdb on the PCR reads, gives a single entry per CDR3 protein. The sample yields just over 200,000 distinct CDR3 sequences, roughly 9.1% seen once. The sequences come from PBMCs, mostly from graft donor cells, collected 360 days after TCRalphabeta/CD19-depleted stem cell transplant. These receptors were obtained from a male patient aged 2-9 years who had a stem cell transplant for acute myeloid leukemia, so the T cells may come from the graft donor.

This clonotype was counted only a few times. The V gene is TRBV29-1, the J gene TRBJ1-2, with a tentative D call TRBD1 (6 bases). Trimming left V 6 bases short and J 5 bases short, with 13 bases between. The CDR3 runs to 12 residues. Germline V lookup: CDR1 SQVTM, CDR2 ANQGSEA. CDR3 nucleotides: TGCAGCGTCTCAGGGGTTAGGTATGGCTACACCTTC. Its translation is CSVSGVRYGYTF.

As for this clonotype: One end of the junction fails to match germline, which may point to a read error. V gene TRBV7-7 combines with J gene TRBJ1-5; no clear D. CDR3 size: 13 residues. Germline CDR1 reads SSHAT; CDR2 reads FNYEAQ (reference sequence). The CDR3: CASSLALNQPQHF. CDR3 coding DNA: TGTGCTAGCAGCTTGGCCCTTAATCAGCCCCAGCATTTT.

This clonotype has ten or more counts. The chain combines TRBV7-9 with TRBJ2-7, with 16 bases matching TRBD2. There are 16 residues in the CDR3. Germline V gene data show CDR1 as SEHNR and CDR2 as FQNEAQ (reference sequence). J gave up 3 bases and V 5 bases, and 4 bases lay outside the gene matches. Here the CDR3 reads CASSSGTSGRDYEQYF. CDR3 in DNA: TGTGCCAGCAGCAGCGGGACTAGCGGGAGGGACTACGAGCAGTACTTC.

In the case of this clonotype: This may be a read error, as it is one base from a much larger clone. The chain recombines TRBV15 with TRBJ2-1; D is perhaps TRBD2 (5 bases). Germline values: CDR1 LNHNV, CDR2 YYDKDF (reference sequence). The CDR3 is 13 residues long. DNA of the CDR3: TGTGCCACTCCACGGACGGGGTACAATGGGCAGTTCTTC. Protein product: CATPRTGYNGQFF. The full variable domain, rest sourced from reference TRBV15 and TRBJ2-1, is DAMVIQNPRYQVTQFGKPVTLSCSQTLNHNVMYWYQQKSSQAPKLLFHYYDKDFNNEADTPDNFQSRRPNTSFCFLDIRSPGLGDTAMYLCATPRTGYNGQFFGPGTRLTVL.

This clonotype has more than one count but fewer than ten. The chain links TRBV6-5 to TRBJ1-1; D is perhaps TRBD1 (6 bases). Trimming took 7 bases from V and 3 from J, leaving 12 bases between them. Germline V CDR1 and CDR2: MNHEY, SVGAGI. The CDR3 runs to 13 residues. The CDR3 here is CASTLDSYTEAFF. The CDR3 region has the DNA TGTGCCAGCACGTTGGACAGCTACACTGAAGCTTTCTTT.

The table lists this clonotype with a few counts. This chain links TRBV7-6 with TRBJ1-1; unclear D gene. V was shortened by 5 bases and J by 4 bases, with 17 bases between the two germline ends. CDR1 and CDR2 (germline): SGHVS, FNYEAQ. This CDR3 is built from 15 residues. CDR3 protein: CASSRVPGEVTEAFF. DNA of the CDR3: TGTGCCAGCAGCCGGGTCCCGGGCGAGGTCACTGAAGCTTTCTTT.

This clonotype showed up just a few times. This CDR3 reads CAISEQGAYTEAFF. CDR3 bases: TGTGCCATCAGTGAACAGGGGGCGTACACTGAAGCTTTCTTT. This rearrangement joins TRBV10-3 to TRBJ1-1; 9 nucleotides align to TRBD1. The CDR3 spans 14 residues. With 3 bases clipped from V and 3 bases from J, the junction kept 2 bases outside the gene matches. Germline V CDR1 and CDR2: ENHRY, SYGVKD.

The CDR3 reads CSARSGVDTEAFF. The CDR3 DNA reads TGCAGTGCTAGGTCAGGGGTCGACACTGAAGCTTTCTTT. The V and J genes are TRBV20-1 and TRBJ1-1, with D perhaps matching TRBD1 (6 bases). V gave up 3 bases and J gave up 3 bases, with 11 bases separating them. The CDR3 sequence is 13 residues long. Germline V gene sequence: CDR1 DFQATT, CDR2 SNEGSKA (reference sequence).

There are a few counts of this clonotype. In DNA, the CDR3 is TGTGCCAGCAGCCAACGCGGACTAGCTGATCCCTCCTACGAGCAGTACTTC. As protein: CASSQRGLADPSYEQYF. J is TRBJ2-7 and V is TRBV7-9; 8 nucleotides match TRBD2. CDR1 and CDR2 from the germline V gene are SEHNR and FQNEAQ (reference sequence). This CDR3 is built from 17 residues. The V gene end was trimmed by 5 bases and the J gene end by 0 bases; junction bases not matched to a gene: 12.

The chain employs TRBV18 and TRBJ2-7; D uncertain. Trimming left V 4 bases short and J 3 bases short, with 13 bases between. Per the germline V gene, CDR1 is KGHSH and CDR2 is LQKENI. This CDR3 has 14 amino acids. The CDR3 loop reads CASSLGPSLYEQYF. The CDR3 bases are TGTGCCAGCTCACTTGGCCCAAGCCTCTACGAGCAGTACTTC.

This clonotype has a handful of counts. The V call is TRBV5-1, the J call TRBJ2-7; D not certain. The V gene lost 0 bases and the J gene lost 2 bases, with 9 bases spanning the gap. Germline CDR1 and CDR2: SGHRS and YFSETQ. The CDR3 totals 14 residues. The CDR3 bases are TGCGCCAGCAGCTTGGGGTTAATAACCTACGAGCAGTACTTC. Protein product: CASSLGLITYEQYF.

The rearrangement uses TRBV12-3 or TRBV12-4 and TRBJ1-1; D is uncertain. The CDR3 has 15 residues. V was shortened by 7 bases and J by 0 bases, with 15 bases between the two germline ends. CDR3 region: CASTRGRRLNTEAFF. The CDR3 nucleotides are TGTGCCAGCACCCGAGGGAGACGATTGAACACTGAAGCTTTCTTT.

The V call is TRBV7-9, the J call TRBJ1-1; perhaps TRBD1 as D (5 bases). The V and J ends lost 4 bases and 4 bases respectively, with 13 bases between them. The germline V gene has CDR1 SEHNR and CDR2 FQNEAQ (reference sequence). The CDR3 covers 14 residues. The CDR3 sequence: CASSSGTPRTEAFF. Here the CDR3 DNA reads TGTGCCAGCAGCTCCGGGACTCCTCGCACTGAAGCTTTCTTT.

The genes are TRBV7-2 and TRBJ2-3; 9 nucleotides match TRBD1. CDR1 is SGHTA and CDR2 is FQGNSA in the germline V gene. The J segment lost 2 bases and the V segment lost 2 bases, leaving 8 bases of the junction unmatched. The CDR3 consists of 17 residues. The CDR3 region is CASSLPRTGVFTDTQYF. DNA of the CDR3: TGTGCCAGCAGCTTACCTCGGACAGGGGTCTTCACAGATACGCAGTATTTT.

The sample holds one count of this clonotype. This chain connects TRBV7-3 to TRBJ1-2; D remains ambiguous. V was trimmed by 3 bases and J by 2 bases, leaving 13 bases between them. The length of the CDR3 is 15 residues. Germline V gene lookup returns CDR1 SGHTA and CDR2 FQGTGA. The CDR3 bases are TGTGCCAGCAGCTTGGTGGGGATTGCCAACTATGGCTACACCTTC. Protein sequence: CASSLVGIANYGYTF.

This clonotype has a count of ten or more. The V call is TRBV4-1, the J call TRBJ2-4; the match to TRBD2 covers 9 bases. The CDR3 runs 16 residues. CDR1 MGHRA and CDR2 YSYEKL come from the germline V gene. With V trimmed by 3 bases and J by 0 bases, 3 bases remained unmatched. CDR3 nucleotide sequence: TGCGCCAGCAGCCACCTAGCGGGGATAGCCAAAAACATTCAGTACTTC. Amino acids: CASSHLAGIAKNIQYF.

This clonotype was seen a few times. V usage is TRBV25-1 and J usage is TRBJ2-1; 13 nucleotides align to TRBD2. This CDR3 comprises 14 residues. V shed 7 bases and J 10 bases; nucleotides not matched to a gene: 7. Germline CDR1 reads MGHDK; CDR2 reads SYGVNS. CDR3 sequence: CASTGLAGDGEQFF. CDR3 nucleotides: TGTGCCAGCACCGGACTAGCGGGGGATGGCGAGCAGTTCTTC.

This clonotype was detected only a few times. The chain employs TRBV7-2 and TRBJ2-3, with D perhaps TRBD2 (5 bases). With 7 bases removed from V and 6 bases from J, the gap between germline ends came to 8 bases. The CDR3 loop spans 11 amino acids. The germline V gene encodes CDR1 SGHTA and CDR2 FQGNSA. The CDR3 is CASKRGDTQYF. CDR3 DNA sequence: TGTGCCAGCAAGCGCGGGGATACGCAGTATTTT.

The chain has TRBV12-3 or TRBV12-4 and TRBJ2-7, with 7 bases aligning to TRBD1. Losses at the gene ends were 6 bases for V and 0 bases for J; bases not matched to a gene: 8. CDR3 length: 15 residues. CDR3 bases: TGTGCCAGCAGCCCAAGACAGGGTGTCTCCTACGAGCAGTACTTC. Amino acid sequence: CASSPRQGVSYEQYF.

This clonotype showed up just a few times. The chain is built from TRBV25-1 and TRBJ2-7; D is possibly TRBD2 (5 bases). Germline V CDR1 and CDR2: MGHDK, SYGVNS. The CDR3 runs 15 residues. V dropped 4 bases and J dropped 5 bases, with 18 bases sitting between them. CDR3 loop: CASSALGGPRNEQYF. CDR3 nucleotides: TGTGCCAGCAGTGCCCTTGGAGGCCCTAGGAACGAGCAGTACTTC.

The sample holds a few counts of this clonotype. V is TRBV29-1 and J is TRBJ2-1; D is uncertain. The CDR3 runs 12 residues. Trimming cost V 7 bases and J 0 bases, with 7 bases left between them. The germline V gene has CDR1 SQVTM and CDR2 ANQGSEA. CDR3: CSGSFSYNEQFF. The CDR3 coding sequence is TGCAGCGGGAGCTTCTCCTACAATGAGCAGTTCTTC.

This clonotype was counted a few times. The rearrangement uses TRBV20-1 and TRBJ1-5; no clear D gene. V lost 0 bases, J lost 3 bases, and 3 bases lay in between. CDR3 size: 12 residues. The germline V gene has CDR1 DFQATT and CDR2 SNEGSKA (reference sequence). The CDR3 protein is CSARETNQPQHF. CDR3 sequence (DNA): TGCAGTGCTAGAGAGACCAATCAGCCCCAGCATTTT.

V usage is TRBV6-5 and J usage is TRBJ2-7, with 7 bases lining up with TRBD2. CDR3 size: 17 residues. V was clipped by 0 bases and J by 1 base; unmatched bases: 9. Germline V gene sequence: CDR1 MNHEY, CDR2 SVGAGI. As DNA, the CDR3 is TGTGCCAGCAGTTACTCGATCGTTGAGCGGGGATCCTACGAGCAGTACTTC. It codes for CASSYSIVERGSYEQYF.

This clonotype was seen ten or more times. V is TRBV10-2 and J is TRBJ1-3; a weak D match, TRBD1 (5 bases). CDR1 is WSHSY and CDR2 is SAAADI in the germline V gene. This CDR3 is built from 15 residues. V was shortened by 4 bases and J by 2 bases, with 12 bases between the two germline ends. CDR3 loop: CASSAAGQAGNTIYF. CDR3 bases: TGCGCCAGCAGTGCGGCGGGGCAAGCTGGAAACACCATATATTTT.

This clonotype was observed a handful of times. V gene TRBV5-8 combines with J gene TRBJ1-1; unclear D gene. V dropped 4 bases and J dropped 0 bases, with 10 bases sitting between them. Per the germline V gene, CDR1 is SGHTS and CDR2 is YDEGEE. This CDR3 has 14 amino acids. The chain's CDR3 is CASSRLRMNTEAFF. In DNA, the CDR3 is TGTGCCAGCAGCCGACTTCGTATGAACACTGAAGCTTTCTTT.

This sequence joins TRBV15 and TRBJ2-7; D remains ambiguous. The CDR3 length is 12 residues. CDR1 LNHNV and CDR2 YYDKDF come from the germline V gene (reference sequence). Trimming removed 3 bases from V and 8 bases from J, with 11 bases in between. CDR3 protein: CATSSDKLKQYF. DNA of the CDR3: TGTGCCACCAGCAGTGATAAGTTAAAGCAGTACTTC.

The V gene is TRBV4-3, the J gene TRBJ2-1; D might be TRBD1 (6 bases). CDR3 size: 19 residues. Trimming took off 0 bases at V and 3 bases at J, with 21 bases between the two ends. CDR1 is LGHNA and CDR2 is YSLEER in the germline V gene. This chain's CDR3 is CASSQDFGGAGAIYNEQFF. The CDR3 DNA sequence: TGCGCCAGCAGCCAAGATTTTGGCGGAGCAGGGGCGATCTACAATGAGCAGTTCTTC.